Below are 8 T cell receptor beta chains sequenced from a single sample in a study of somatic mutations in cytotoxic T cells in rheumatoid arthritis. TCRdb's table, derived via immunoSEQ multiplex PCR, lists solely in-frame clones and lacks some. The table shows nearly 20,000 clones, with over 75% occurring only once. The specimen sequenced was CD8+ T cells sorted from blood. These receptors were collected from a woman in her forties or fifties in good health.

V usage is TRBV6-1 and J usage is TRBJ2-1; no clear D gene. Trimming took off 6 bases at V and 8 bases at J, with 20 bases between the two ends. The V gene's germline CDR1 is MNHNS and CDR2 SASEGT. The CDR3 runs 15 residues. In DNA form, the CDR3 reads TGTGCCAGCAGCGAATGGGCCCCCCAGTCTGATGAGCAGTTCTTC. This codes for CASSEWAPQSDEQFF.

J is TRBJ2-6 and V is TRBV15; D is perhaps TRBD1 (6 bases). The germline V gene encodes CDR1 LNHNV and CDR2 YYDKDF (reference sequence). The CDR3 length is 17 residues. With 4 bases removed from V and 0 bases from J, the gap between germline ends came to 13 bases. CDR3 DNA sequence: TGTGCCACCAGCACAGAATCAGGGGTCTCTGGGGCCAACGTCCTGACTTTC. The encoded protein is CATSTESGVSGANVLTF.

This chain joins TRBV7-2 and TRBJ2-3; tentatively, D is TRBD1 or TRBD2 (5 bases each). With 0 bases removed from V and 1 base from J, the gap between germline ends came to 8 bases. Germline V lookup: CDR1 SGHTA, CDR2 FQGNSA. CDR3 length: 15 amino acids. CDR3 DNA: TGTGCCAGCAGCTTAGCGGGGGACCGCACAGATACGCAGTATTTT. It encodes CASSLAGDRTDTQYF.

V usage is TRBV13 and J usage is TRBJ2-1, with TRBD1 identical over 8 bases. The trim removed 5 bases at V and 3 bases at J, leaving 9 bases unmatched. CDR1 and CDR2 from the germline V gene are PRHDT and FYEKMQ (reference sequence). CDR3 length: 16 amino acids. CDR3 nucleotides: TGTGCCAGCAGCCCCATTCGGACAGGGATCTACAATGAGCAGTTCTTC. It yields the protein CASSPIRTGIYNEQFF.

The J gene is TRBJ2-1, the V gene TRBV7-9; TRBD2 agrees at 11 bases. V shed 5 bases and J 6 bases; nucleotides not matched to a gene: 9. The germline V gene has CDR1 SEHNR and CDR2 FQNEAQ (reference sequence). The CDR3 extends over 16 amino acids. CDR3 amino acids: CASSPRLAGRGNEQFF. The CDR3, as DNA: TGTGCCAGCAGCCCGCGACTAGCGGGACGGGGCAATGAGCAGTTCTTC.

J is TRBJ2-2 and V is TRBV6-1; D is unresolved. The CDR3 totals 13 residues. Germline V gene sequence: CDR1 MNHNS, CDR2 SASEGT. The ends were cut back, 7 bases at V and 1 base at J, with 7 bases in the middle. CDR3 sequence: CASTEGNTGELFF. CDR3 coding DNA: TGTGCCAGCACGGAAGGGAACACCGGGGAGCTGTTTTTT.

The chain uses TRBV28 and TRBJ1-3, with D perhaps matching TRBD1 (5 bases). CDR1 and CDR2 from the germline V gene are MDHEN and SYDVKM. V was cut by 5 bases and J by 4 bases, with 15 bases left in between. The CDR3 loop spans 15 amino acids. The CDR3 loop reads CASSTREGRGNTIYF. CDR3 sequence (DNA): TGTGCCAGCAGTACTCGGGAGGGGCGGGGAAACACCATATATTTT.

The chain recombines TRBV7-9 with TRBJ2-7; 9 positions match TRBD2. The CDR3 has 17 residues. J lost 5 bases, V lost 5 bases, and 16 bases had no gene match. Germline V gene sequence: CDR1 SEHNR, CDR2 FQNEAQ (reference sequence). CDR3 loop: CASSSRLREGPVDEQYF. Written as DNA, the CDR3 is TGTGCCAGCAGCAGCAGGTTGCGGGAGGGCCCAGTGGACGAGCAGTACTTC.